This TCR beta chain was sequenced in a study of blood T cells in healthy people across ages. This clonotype was seen a handful of times. Its antigen is as yet unknown. Study-wide results and caveats: Older age went with lower TCR beta diversity per million T cells, in a roughly linear way.

This CDR3 comprises 13 residues. In germline, CDR1 is LGHDT, CDR2 YNNKEL (reference sequence). V was shortened by 4 bases and J by 5 bases, with 11 bases between the two germline ends. Then a second PCR, running roughly 7 to 11 cycles, was carried out with a sample-barcoded 5' primer and a J-beta primer mix. TCRdb reanalysed the 5' RACE reads using MiXCR and keeps one entry per CDR3 protein. This table holds about 840,000 distinct CDR3 sequences, roughly 29% found once. These data were also filed under a second study, of T cells of mothers and their children.

This TCR was sampled from a woman in her forties in good health. Sequencing was carried out using blood. The chain is built from TRBV3-1 and TRBJ2-5; no clear D gene. CDR3 region: CASSPGEGETQYF. The CDR3 bases are TGTGCCAGCAGCCCCGGTGAAGGGGAGACCCAGTACTTC.